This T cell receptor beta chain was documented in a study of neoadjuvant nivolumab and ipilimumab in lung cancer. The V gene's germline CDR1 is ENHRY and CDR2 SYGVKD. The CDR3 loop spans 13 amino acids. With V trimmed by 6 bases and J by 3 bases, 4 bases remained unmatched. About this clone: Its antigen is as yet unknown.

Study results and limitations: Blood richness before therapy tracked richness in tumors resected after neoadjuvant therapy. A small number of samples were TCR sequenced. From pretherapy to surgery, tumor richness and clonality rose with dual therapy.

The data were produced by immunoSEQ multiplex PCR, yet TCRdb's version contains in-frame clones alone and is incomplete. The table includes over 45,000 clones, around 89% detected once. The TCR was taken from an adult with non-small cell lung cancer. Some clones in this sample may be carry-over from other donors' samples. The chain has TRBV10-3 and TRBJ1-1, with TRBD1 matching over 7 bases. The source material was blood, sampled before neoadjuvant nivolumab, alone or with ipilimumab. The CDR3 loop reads CAIRSDRDTEAFF. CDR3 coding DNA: TGTGCCATCAGGTCCGACAGGGACACTGAAGCTTTCTTT.